Each of the 5 T cell receptor beta chains below was sequenced from the same sample in a study of shared clonotypes between healthy human individuals. The assay was immunoSEQ multiplex PCR, and TCRdb's table has in-frame clones only and misses some. The sample holds 850,000 to 1,200,000 clones, 75% seen once. Sequenced: memory CD4+ T cells sorted from blood. The subset here: CD45RA-negative fraction. These receptors were obtained from a man aged 18 to 29 in good health.

V gene TRBV5-5 combines with J gene TRBJ1-3; the D is unclear. V lost 4 bases to trimming and J lost 0 bases, with 11 bases between them. Germline CDR1 and CDR2: SGHKS and YYEKEE (reference sequence). This CDR3 spans 15 amino acids. CDR3 residues: CASSEDGISGNTIYF. CDR3 DNA sequence: TGTGCCAGCAGCGAGGACGGGATCTCTGGAAACACCATATATTTT.

There are a few counts of this clone. The chain recombines TRBV10-3 with TRBJ2-1, with TRBD2 identical over 7 bases. CDR1 is ENHRY and CDR2 is SYGVKD in the germline V gene. The CDR3 spans 14 residues. The ends lost 8 bases at V and 0 bases at J; junction bases unmatched: 4. The CDR3 reads CAIGRASSYNEQFF. DNA for the CDR3: TGTGCCATCGGGAGGGCATCCTCCTACAATGAGCAGTTCTTC.

The rearrangement uses TRBV6-5 and TRBJ1-5, with D perhaps matching TRBD1 (5 bases). CDR1 is MNHEY, CDR2 SVGAGI, per germline. Trimming left V 5 bases short and J 0 bases short, with 8 bases between. The CDR3 has 14 amino acids. The CDR3: CASSPGDSNQPQHF. As DNA, the CDR3 is TGTGCCAGCAGTCCGGGGGATAGCAATCAGCCCCAGCATTTT.

V usage is TRBV10-3 and J usage is TRBJ2-1, with 11 bases lining up with TRBD2. The germline V gene has CDR1 ENHRY and CDR2 SYGVKD. The CDR3 consists of 14 residues. The V gene end was trimmed by 10 bases and the J gene end by 7 bases; junction bases not matched to a gene: 9. In nucleotides, the CDR3 is TGTGCCACCATGGTTCTAGCGGGAGGAAATGAGCAGTTCTTC. Translating it yields CATMVLAGGNEQFF.

With respect to this clone: Other DNA sequences from this sample encode an identical CDR3 as well. V usage is TRBV28 and J usage is TRBJ2-3, with 8 bases lining up with TRBD1. Trimming cost V 6 bases and J 0 bases; bases outside gene matches: 5. Germline values: CDR1 MDHEN, CDR2 SYDVKM. The CDR3 is 15 residues long. The CDR3 sequence: CASSPGTGSTDTQYF. CDR3 in DNA: TGTGCCAGCAGCCCCGGGACAGGTAGCACAGATACGCAGTATTTT. Together with reference TRBV28 and TRBJ2-3, the CDR3 gives the full variable domain: DVKVTQSSRYLVKRTGEKVFLECVQDMDHENMFWYRQDPGLGLRLIYFSYDVKMKEKGDIPEGYSVSREKKERFSLILESASTNQTSMYLCASSPGTGSTDTQYFGPGTRLTVL.